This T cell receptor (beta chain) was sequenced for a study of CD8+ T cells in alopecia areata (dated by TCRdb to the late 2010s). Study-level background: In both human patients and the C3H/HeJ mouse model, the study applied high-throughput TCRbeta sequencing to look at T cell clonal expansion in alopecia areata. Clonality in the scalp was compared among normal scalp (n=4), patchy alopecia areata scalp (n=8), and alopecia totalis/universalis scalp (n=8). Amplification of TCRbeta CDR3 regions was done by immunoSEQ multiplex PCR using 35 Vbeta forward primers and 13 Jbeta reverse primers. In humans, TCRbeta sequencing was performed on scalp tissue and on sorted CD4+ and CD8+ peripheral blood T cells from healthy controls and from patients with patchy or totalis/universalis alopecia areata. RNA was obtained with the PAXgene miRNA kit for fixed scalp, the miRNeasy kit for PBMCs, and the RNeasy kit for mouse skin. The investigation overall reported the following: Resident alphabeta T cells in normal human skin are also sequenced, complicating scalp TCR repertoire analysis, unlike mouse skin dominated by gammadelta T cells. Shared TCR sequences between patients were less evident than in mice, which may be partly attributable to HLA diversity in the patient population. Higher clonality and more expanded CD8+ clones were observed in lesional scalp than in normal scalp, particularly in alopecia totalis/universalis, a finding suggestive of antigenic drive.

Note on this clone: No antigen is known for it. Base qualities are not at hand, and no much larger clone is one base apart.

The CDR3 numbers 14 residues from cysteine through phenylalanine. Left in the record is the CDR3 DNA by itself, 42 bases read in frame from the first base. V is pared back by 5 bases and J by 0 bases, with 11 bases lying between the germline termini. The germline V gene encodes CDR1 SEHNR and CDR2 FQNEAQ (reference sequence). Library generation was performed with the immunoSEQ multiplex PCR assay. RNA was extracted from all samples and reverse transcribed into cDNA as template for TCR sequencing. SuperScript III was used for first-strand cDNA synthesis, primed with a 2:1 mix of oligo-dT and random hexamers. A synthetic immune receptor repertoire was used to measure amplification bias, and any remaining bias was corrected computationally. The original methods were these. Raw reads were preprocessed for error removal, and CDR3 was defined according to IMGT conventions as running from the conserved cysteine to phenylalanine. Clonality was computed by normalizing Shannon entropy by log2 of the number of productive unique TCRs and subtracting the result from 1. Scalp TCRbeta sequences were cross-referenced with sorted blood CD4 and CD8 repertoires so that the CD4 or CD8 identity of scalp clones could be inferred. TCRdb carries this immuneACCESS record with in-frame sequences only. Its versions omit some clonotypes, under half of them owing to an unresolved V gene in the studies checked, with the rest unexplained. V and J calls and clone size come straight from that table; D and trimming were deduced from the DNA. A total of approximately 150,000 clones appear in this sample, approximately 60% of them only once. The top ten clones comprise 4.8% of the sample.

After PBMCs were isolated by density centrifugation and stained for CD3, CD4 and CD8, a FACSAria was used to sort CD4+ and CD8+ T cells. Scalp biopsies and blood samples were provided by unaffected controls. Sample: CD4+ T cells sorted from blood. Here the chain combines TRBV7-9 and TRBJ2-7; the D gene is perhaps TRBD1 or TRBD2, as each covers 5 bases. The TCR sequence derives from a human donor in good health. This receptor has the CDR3 CASSPFGTSYEQYF. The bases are TGTGCCAGCAGCCCGTTCGGGACCTCCTACGAGCAGTACTTC.